These T cell receptor beta chains were read from a single sample in a study of control samples from healthy donors and cancer patients. Clones were read by immunoSEQ multiplex PCR, and TCRdb kept only the in-frame ones, dropping some. The table lists roughly 150,000 clones, about nine tenths of them singletons. Sequencing used blood. The receptors were sampled from a man aged 25-45 years in good health. The CDR3 runs from the conserved cysteine through the conserved F or W. Each record gives: V gene, D gene, J gene, clone size, CDR3 DNA, CDR3 protein. D genes are given only for firm matches. Clone sizes are given selectively: once, few, many, or a class where the clone is expanded.

V gene: TRBV6-4
D gene: TRBD1
J gene: TRBJ2-7
clone size: NA
CDR3 DNA: TGTGCCAGGAACAGGGGCCACGAGCAGTACTTC
CDR3 protein: CARNRGHEQYF

V gene: TRBV2
D gene: NA
J gene: TRBJ1-5
clone size: NA
CDR3 DNA: TGTGCCAGCAGCCCCACTAGACAGAACAATCAGCCCCAGCATTTT
CDR3 protein: CASSPTRQNNQPQHF

V gene: TRBV5-4
D gene: NA
J gene: TRBJ2-7
clone size: NA
CDR3 DNA: TGTGCCAGCAGCTTGGTGGGGCGGTCCTACGAGCAGTACTTC
CDR3 protein: CASSLVGRSYEQYF

V gene: TRBV19
D gene: NA
J gene: TRBJ1-6
clone size: NA
CDR3 DNA: TGTGCCAGTAGTCCCCAAAGGTATAATTCACCCCTCCACTTT
CDR3 protein: CASSPQRYNSPLHF

V gene: TRBV25-1
D gene: NA
J gene: TRBJ1-2
clone size: NA
CDR3 DNA: TGTGCCAGCAGTGAATTTTCGGGGGAAGCTAACTATGGCTACACCTTC
CDR3 protein: CASSEFSGEANYGYTF

V gene: TRBV29-1
D gene: TRBD1
J gene: TRBJ1-1
clone size: NA
CDR3 DNA: TGCAGCGTCGACAGGGAGAACACTGAAGCTTTCTTT
CDR3 protein: CSVDRENTEAFF

V gene: TRBV6-4
D gene: NA
J gene: TRBJ2-3
clone size: NA
CDR3 DNA: TGTGCCAGCAGTGACTCACAGGGCGCAGGGGATACGCAGTATTTT
CDR3 protein: CASSDSQGAGDTQYF

V gene: TRBV6-5
D gene: NA
J gene: TRBJ2-3
clone size: once
CDR3 DNA: TGTGCCAGCACCCCTGGAGGGGTGGGCACAGATACGCAGTATTTT
CDR3 protein: CASTPGGVGTDTQYF

V gene: TRBV29-1
D gene: TRBD1
J gene: TRBJ2-5
clone size: NA
CDR3 DNA: TGCAGCGTTGGACAGGGTGTATCAGAGACCCAGTACTTC
CDR3 protein: CSVGQGVSETQYF

V gene: TRBV20-1
D gene: NA
J gene: TRBJ1-4
clone size: NA
CDR3 DNA: TGCAGTGCCCGAGGTGAAAAACTGTTTTTT
CDR3 protein: CSARGEKLFF

V gene: TRBV3-1/TRBV3-2
D gene: TRBD2
J gene: TRBJ2-7
clone size: NA
CDR3 DNA: TGTGCCAGCAGCCAAGATAAGGCTAGCGGGAGTTTTGTTGCCGAGCAGTACTTC
CDR3 protein: CASSQDKASGSFVAEQYF

V gene: TRBV6-5
D gene: NA
J gene: TRBJ1-1
clone size: NA
CDR3 DNA: TGTGCCAGCAGTTACTCGTTCATCATGAACACTGAAGCTTTCTTT
CDR3 protein: CASSYSFIMNTEAFF

V gene: TRBV19
D gene: NA
J gene: TRBJ2-7
clone size: NA
CDR3 DNA: TGTGCCACCACGGCAGGGGGGGGGCAGTACTTC
CDR3 protein: CATTAGGGQYF

V gene: TRBV19
D gene: TRBD1
J gene: TRBJ2-7
clone size: NA
CDR3 DNA: TGTGCCAGTAGTACCGGACAGGGCTCCTACGAGCAGTACTTC
CDR3 protein: CASSTGQGSYEQYF

V gene: TRBV2
D gene: NA
J gene: TRBJ1-2
clone size: NA
CDR3 DNA: TGTGCCAGCGTGGCCTTTGGGTCGGGGGACTATGGCTACACCTTC
CDR3 protein: CASVAFGSGDYGYTF

V gene: TRBV7-3
D gene: NA
J gene: TRBJ2-1
clone size: NA
CDR3 DNA: TGTGCCAGCAGCTTAACCCGGGAGATCGGCAATGAGCAGTTCTTC
CDR3 protein: CASSLTREIGNEQFF

V gene: TRBV4-3
D gene: NA
J gene: TRBJ1-5
clone size: once
CDR3 DNA: TGCGCCAGCAGCCAAGATGCCTTGAGCAATCAGCCCCAGCATTTT
CDR3 protein: CASSQDALSNQPQHF

V gene: TRBV19
D gene: NA
J gene: TRBJ1-4
clone size: NA
CDR3 DNA: TGTGCCAGCAGCGTGTCGCCCGTGGGGTGGGCAACTAATGAAAAACTGTTTTTT
CDR3 protein: CASSVSPVGWATNEKLFF

V gene: TRBV5-1
D gene: NA
J gene: TRBJ1-4
clone size: once
CDR3 DNA: TGCGCCAGCAGCTTGGGCGGGGTCGGAACTAATGAAAAACTGTTTTTT
CDR3 protein: CASSLGGVGTNEKLFF

V gene: TRBV27
D gene: NA
J gene: TRBJ1-5
clone size: NA
CDR3 DNA: TGTGCCAGCAGACCCGGGGGCGCCGGAAATCAGCCCCAGCATTTT
CDR3 protein: CASRPGGAGNQPQHF

V gene: TRBV29-1
D gene: NA
J gene: TRBJ1-4
clone size: NA
CDR3 DNA: TGCAGCGTTCTGGGTCGCGGAAACAGGGAACCCCGCAATGAAAAACTGTTTTTT
CDR3 protein: CSVLGRGNREPRNEKLFF

V gene: TRBV5-1
D gene: TRBD2
J gene: TRBJ2-3
clone size: NA
CDR3 DNA: TGCGCCAGCAGCTTGGTTTCGGGGGGGCTTACAGATACGCAGTATTTT
CDR3 protein: CASSLVSGGLTDTQYF

V gene: TRBV18
D gene: NA
J gene: TRBJ1-2
clone size: NA
CDR3 DNA: TGTGCCAGCTCTCGGGGGGCAGCAAACTATGGCTACACCTTC
CDR3 protein: CASSRGAANYGYTF

V gene: TRBV4-3
D gene: TRBD2
J gene: TRBJ2-2
clone size: NA
CDR3 DNA: TGCGCCAGCAGCCAAGGTAGCGGGAGGGCCCCCGGGGAGCTGTTTTTT
CDR3 protein: CASSQGSGRAPGELFF

V gene: TRBV27
D gene: TRBD2
J gene: TRBJ2-1
clone size: NA
CDR3 DNA: TGTGCCAGCAGTTCCCCTAAGCGGGGGGGCTCCTACAATGAGCAGTTCTTC
CDR3 protein: CASSSPKRGGSYNEQFF

V gene: TRBV5-5
D gene: TRBD1
J gene: TRBJ1-1
clone size: NA
CDR3 DNA: TGTGCCAGCAGCTTGGGGAGGACAGGGGTCACTGAAGCTTTCTTT
CDR3 protein: CASSLGRTGVTEAFF

V gene: TRBV9
D gene: TRBD1
J gene: TRBJ1-1
clone size: NA
CDR3 DNA: TGTGCCAGCAGCGCCAACCAACGACAGGGCGACACTGAAGCTTTCTTT
CDR3 protein: CASSANQRQGDTEAFF

V gene: TRBV19
D gene: NA
J gene: TRBJ2-2
clone size: NA
CDR3 DNA: TGTGCCAGTAGTATAGTAGAGCTGTCGGGCACCGGGGAGCTGTTTTTT
CDR3 protein: CASSIVELSGTGELFF

V gene: TRBV6-5
D gene: TRBD1
J gene: TRBJ2-7
clone size: NA
CDR3 DNA: TGTGCCAGCAGTTACCAGACAGGGAGAGAGAACGAGCAGTACTTC
CDR3 protein: CASSYQTGRENEQYF

V gene: TRBV18
D gene: NA
J gene: TRBJ1-1
clone size: NA
CDR3 DNA: TGTGCCAGCTCATCCGGACTTAGGAACACTGAAGCTTTCTTT
CDR3 protein: CASSSGLRNTEAFF

V gene: TRBV24-1
D gene: NA
J gene: TRBJ1-4
clone size: once
CDR3 DNA: TGTGCCACCAGTTCAAGGGGGAGTGAAAAACTGTTTTTT
CDR3 protein: CATSSRGSEKLFF

V gene: TRBV7-6
D gene: NA
J gene: TRBJ2-6
clone size: NA
CDR3 DNA: TGTGCCAGCAGCCAAGTATCACCCTCTGGGGCCAACGTCCTGACTTTC
CDR3 protein: CASSQVSPSGANVLTF

V gene: TRBV28
D gene: NA
J gene: TRBJ2-1
clone size: NA
CDR3 DNA: TGTGCCAGCAGTTTATGGGGTGTCAATGAGCAGTTCTTC
CDR3 protein: CASSLWGVNEQFF

V gene: TRBV5-5
D gene: NA
J gene: TRBJ2-3
clone size: NA
CDR3 DNA: TGTGCCAGCAGCCACGCCTCGGCTAGCACAGATACGCAGTATTTT
CDR3 protein: CASSHASASTDTQYF

V gene: TRBV4-3
D gene: NA
J gene: TRBJ1-6
clone size: NA
CDR3 DNA: TGCGCCAGCAGCCAAGATCGGGAATCGGCCAATTCACCCCTCCACTTT
CDR3 protein: CASSQDRESANSPLHF

V gene: TRBV3-1/TRBV3-2
D gene: NA
J gene: TRBJ1-5
clone size: NA
CDR3 DNA: TGTGCCAGCAGCCTAGGGGTGCAGTATAATCAGCCCCAGCATTTT
CDR3 protein: CASSLGVQYNQPQHF

V gene: TRBV7-3
D gene: TRBD2
J gene: TRBJ2-2
clone size: once
CDR3 DNA: TGTGCCAGCACCAACCGGACTAGCGGGGCCGAACACCGGGGAGCTGTTTTT
CDR3 protein: CASTNRTSGAEHRGAVF

V gene: TRBV12-3/TRBV12-4
D gene: TRBD1
J gene: TRBJ2-3
clone size: once
CDR3 DNA: TGTGCCAGCAGTTACAGGGGCCCAGATACGCAGTATTTT
CDR3 protein: CASSYRGPDTQYF

V gene: TRBV27
D gene: NA
J gene: TRBJ1-6
clone size: NA
CDR3 DNA: TGTGCCAGCAGTTTATCTGGCTCGAATAATTCACCCCTCCACTTT
CDR3 protein: CASSLSGSNNSPLHF

V gene: TRBV11-2
D gene: NA
J gene: TRBJ1-4
clone size: NA
CDR3 DNA: TGTGCCAGCAGCTTAAGGGGGACAACTAATGAAAAACTGTTTTTT
CDR3 protein: CASSLRGTTNEKLFF

V gene: TRBV7-9
D gene: TRBD2
J gene: TRBJ2-5
clone size: few
CDR3 DNA: TGTGCCAGCAGCTCCGGGACTAGCGGGGGAATTGAGACCCAGTACTTC
CDR3 protein: CASSSGTSGGIETQYF

V gene: TRBV19
D gene: TRBD2
J gene: TRBJ2-1
clone size: NA
CDR3 DNA: TGTGCCAGTAGTATAGGGGCGGGAGGACACAATGAGCAGTTCTTC
CDR3 protein: CASSIGAGGHNEQFF